Following are 30 T cell receptor beta chains from one sample sequenced in a study of regulatory T cells in long-lasting Graves disease. According to the study, TCR beta libraries were built with iRepertoire HTBI primers and CDR3-region Arm-PCR. TCRdb fed the multiplex PCR reads into MiXCR, producing one record per CDR3 protein. The table has some 400,000 distinct CDR3 sequences, under 15% seen once. Time point of the sample: newly diagnosed GD, antithyroid drugs for less than 3 months. Isolated PBMC RNA provided the starting material for the TCR library. This sample also belongs to another study, concerning T cells in Graves' hyperthyroidism and ophthalmopathy.

Sequencing used peripheral blood mononuclear cells (PBMCs), obtained at new diagnosis, from a patient treated with antithyroid drugs. Receptors originate from a woman between 25 and 40 years old with Graves disease.

For the CDR3, the DNA is TGTGCCAGCAGTTTAATTTTTGGGAGGGCGGCCAAAAACATTCAGTACTTC. Translated, it gives CASSLIFGRAAKNIQYF. The rearrangement uses TRBV27 and TRBJ2-4; 7 bases map to TRBD2. The J segment lost 1 base and the V segment lost 2 bases, leaving 8 bases of the junction unmatched. This CDR3 has 17 amino acids. In germline, CDR1 is MNHEY, CDR2 SMNVEV (reference sequence).

Only one count was recorded for this clonotype. The chain uses TRBV27 and TRBJ1-2; D remains ambiguous. Germline CDR1 and CDR2: MNHEY and SMNVEV (reference sequence). The CDR3 contains 13 residues. The V and J ends lost 2 bases and 2 bases respectively, with 6 bases between them. This chain's CDR3 is CASSLEGNYGYTF. The CDR3 DNA reads TGTGCCAGCAGTTTAGAGGGAAACTATGGCTACACCTTC.

There are many counts of this clonotype. This chain joins TRBV7-8 and TRBJ2-3, with D possibly being TRBD1 or TRBD2 (5 bases each). This CDR3 has 14 residues. CDR1 and CDR2 from the germline V gene are SGHVS and FQNEAQ. V lost 5 bases and J lost 6, with 15 bases in between. CDR3 nucleotides: TGTGCCAGCAGCCACCGGGACCACCCGGATACGCAGTATTTT. It translates to CASSHRDHPDTQYF.

This clonotype has at least ten counts. The rearrangement joins TRBV10-1 to TRBJ2-1, with 11 bases lining up with TRBD2. The CDR3 length is 17 residues. Germline lookup yields CDR1 WNHNN and CDR2 SYGVQD (reference sequence). The trim removed 1 base at V and 7 bases at J, leaving 9 bases unmatched. CDR3 loop: CASSELLAGGSLNEQFF. Written as DNA, the CDR3 is TGCGCCAGCAGTGAGTTGTTAGCGGGAGGGTCCTTGAATGAGCAGTTCTTC.

The chain carries TRBV5-1 and TRBJ1-2; TRBD1 might be the D (5 bases). V was trimmed by 2 bases and J by 6 bases, leaving 11 bases between them. Germline V lookup: CDR1 SGHRS, CDR2 YFSETQ. CDR3 length equals 13 residues. CDR3 sequence: CASSFVGADGYTF. In DNA form, the CDR3 reads TGCGCCAGCAGCTTTGTCGGGGCCGATGGCTACACCTTC.

The chain joins TRBV7-3 to TRBJ1-3; D is possibly TRBD1 (5 bases). The CDR3 is 15 residues long. Germline V gives CDR1 SGHTA, CDR2 FQGTGA. V lost 2 bases and J 7 bases, leaving 15 bases between the germline ends. Written as DNA, the CDR3 is TGTGCCAGCAGCTTAGAGCCGGGCGAGGGGAACACCATATATTTT. Translating it yields CASSLEPGEGNTIYF.

This clonotype was detected many times. The V gene is TRBV4-1, the J gene TRBJ2-3, with 12 bases lining up with TRBD2. V shed 1 base, J shed 4 bases, and the junction held 6 bases outside the gene matches. The CDR3 consists of 17 residues. Germline V gene data show CDR1 as MGHRA and CDR2 as YSYEKL. CDR3 loop: CASSQVTSGSRSDTQYF. In DNA form, the CDR3 reads TGCGCCAGCAGCCAAGTGACTAGCGGGAGTAGGTCAGATACGCAGTATTTT.

This clonotype has only a few counts. The chain has TRBV13 and TRBJ2-3; D is unresolved. Trimming stripped 5 bases from V and 5 bases from J, with 11 bases between. This CDR3 comprises 13 residues. Germline V gene sequence: CDR1 PRHDT, CDR2 FYEKMQ (reference sequence). CDR3 DNA sequence: TGTGCCAGCAGCCAACTCCGTGTAGATACGCAGTATTTT. Translated, it gives CASSQLRVDTQYF.

At least ten counts were recorded for this clonotype. The CDR3 nucleotides are TGTGCCATCAGTCGGGACAGAGATCAGCCCCAGCATTTT. It translates to CAISRDRDQPQHF. The chain has TRBV10-3 and TRBJ1-5; 7 bases agree with TRBD1. The CDR3 runs 13 residues. J was trimmed by 5 bases and V by 5 bases; bases with no gene match: 3. Germline CDR1 reads ENHRY; CDR2 reads SYGVKD.

This clonotype was seen only once. This chain connects TRBV19 to TRBJ2-3, with 8 bases aligning to TRBD2. Germline V gene data show CDR1 as LNHDA and CDR2 as SQIVND (reference sequence). The junction had 5 bases not matched to a gene; V was cut back by 1 base and J by 5 bases. The CDR3 is made up of 15 amino acids. The DNA for the CDR3 is TGTGCCAGTAGTATAGCAGCGGGAGTCATAGATACGCAGTATTTT. Translated, it gives CASSIAAGVIDTQYF.

This chain connects TRBV24-1 to TRBJ1-5, with D unresolved. From germline, CDR1 is KGHDR and CDR2 SFDVKD. CDR3 length equals 15 residues. The ends were cut back, 2 bases at V and 7 bases at J, with 14 bases in the middle. CDR3 in DNA: TGTGCCACCAGTGATTCTACCGGGCGCTACCAGCCCCAGCATTTT. The encoded protein is CATSDSTGRYQPQHF.

This clonotype was counted many times. The chain couples TRBV2 to TRBJ2-7; 9 positions agree with TRBD1. CDR1 is SNHLY, CDR2 FYNNEI, per germline. The CDR3 spans 15 residues. Germline trimming cut 1 base from V and 2 bases from J; bases unmatched to any gene: 3. This chain's CDR3 is CASSEVGTGPYEQYF. The CDR3 DNA follows: TGTGCCAGCAGTGAAGTCGGGACAGGGCCCTACGAGCAGTACTTC.

This clonotype has just a few counts. The junction departs from the called germline gene at one end, perhaps through a read error. This chain joins TRBV7-7 and TRBJ2-4, with D perhaps being TRBD1 or TRBD2 (6 bases each). Germline values: CDR1 SSHAT, CDR2 FNYEAQ (reference sequence). The CDR3 runs 17 residues. The CDR3 nucleotides read TGTGCTAGCATACCCAGGGGTAGGGGGGTAGCCAAAAACATTCAGTACTTC. Protein: CASIPRGRGVAKNIQYF.

The chain links TRBV18 to TRBJ1-4, with unresolved D. CDR1 is KGHSH, CDR2 LQKENI, per germline. The CDR3 totals 17 residues. The V gene lost 3 bases and the J gene lost 0 bases, with 14 bases spanning the gap. The CDR3 nucleotides read TGTGCCAGCTCACCGGTCCAGGCCCGAACAACTAATGAAAAACTGTTTTTT. Protein product: CASSPVQARTTNEKLFF.

This clonotype was seen at least ten times. Written as DNA, the CDR3 is TGTGCCAGCAGCGAGGGCACAGAGAACACTGAAGCTTTCTTT. It is translated as CASSEGTENTEAFF. The chain combines TRBV13 with TRBJ1-1; no clear D. The CDR3 is 14 amino acids. CDR1 and CDR2 from the germline V gene are PRHDT and FYEKMQ (reference sequence). V was cut by 5 bases and J by 1 base, with 11 bases left in between. The full variable domain, rest sourced from reference TRBV13 and TRBJ1-1, is AAGVIQSPRHLIKEKRETATLKCYPIPRHDTVYWYQQGPGQDPQFLISFYEKMQSDKGSIPDRFSAQQFSDYHSELNMSSLELGDSALYFCASSEGTENTEAFFGQGTRLTVV.

This clonotype was detected a few times. At one end the junction does not follow the germline gene, possibly because of a read error. V and J are TRBV7-3 and TRBJ2-1; 10 positions agree with TRBD2. The germline V gene encodes CDR1 SGHTA and CDR2 FQGTGA. This CDR3 has 14 amino acids. The CDR3 here is CASSLAGVYNEQSF. The CDR3 region has the DNA TGTGCCAGCAGCCTAGCGGGAGTGTACAATGAGCAGTCCTTC.

This clonotype was seen ten or more times. The chain joins TRBV3-1 to TRBJ2-7; a weak D match, TRBD2 (5 bases). Trimming removed 0 bases from V and 6 bases from J, with 12 bases in between. Germline loops: CDR1 LGHDT, CDR2 YNNKEL (reference sequence). This CDR3 has 14 residues. The chain's CDR3 is CASSQDRAAGEQYF. CDR3 in DNA: TGTGCCAGCAGCCAAGATCGAGCGGCTGGCGAGCAGTACTTC.

This clonotype was found many times. This sequence joins TRBV5-5 and TRBJ1-2, with D possibly matching TRBD1 (6 bases). V shed 0 bases and J shed 3 bases, with 12 bases lying between them. The CDR3 runs 15 residues. CDR1 SGHKS and CDR2 YYEKEE come from the germline V gene (reference sequence). CDR3 protein: CASSLEGGRDYGYTF. CDR3 coding DNA: TGTGCCAGCAGCTTGGAGGGGGGGCGCGACTATGGCTACACCTTC. The whole variable domain, remainder taken from reference TRBV5-5 and TRBJ1-2, is DAGVTQSPTHLIKTRGQQVTLRCSPISGHKSVSWYQQVLGQGPQFIFQYYEKEERGRGNFPDRFSARQFPNYSSELNVNALLLGDSALYLCASSLEGGRDYGYTFGSGTRLTVV.

The sample holds a few counts of this clonotype. The chain combines TRBV5-6 with TRBJ2-1; no firm D call. Looked up from germline, CDR1 is SGHDT and CDR2 is YYEEEE. This CDR3 region has 13 residues. V lost 2 bases to trimming and J lost 9 bases, with 12 bases between them. CDR3 DNA sequence: TGTGCCAGCAGCTTTCCAGTTTGGGGTGAGCAGTTCTTC. As protein: CASSFPVWGEQFF.

DNA of the CDR3: TGCAGTGCTAGAGACCTGAGGAGGGGCACCTACGAGCAGTACTTC. It translates to CSARDLRRGTYEQYF. This chain uses TRBV20-1 with TRBJ2-7, with a tentative D call TRBD2 (6 bases). CDR1 DFQATT and CDR2 SNEGSKA come from the germline V gene (reference sequence). The CDR3 runs to 15 residues. V was pared by 0 bases and J by 2 bases, with 14 bases between.

Comment on this clonotype: This sequence may be a read error, since a much larger clone differs from it by one base. This chain uses TRBV7-3 with TRBJ1-1; TRBD1 matches at 7 bases. The CDR3 loop spans 14 amino acids. CDR1 SGHTA and CDR2 FQGTGA come from the germline V gene. The DNA for the CDR3 is TGTGCCAGCAGCACTCAGGGGGAGAACACTGGAGCTTTCTTT. Translated, it gives CASSTQGENTGAFF.

V is TRBV30 and J is TRBJ2-6; possible D gene TRBD2, 6 bases. The germline V gene has CDR1 GTSNPN and CDR2 SVGIG (reference sequence). This CDR3 is 14 amino acids long. Trimming left V 6 bases short and J 2 bases short, with 11 bases between. CDR3 in amino acids: CACSSGAGANVLTF. DNA for the CDR3: TGTGCCTGCTCGTCGGGGGCTGGGGCCAACGTCCTGACTTTC.

The chain carries TRBV28 and TRBJ2-7; maybe TRBD2 (7 bases). CDR3 size: 13 residues. Germline lookup yields CDR1 MDHEN and CDR2 SYDVKM. Deletions cut 4 bases from V and 6 bases from J, with 13 bases between. CDR3 in DNA: TGTGCCAGCAGTTATAGGGGGGGGGGCGAGCAGTACTTC. It yields the protein CASSYRGGGEQYF.

This clonotype was seen a handful of times. The CDR3 spells CSARDWTSGRSSLTYEQYF. The CDR3 coding sequence is TGCAGTGCTAGAGATTGGACTAGCGGGAGGTCATCTCTCACGTACGAGCAGTACTTC. The rearrangement links TRBV20-1 to TRBJ2-7; 14 bases align to TRBD2. CDR3 length: 19 residues. The trim removed 0 bases at V and 4 bases at J, leaving 14 bases unmatched. CDR1 is DFQATT and CDR2 is SNEGSKA in the germline V gene (reference sequence).

This clonotype was counted many times. The genes are TRBV28 and TRBJ1-5; 7 nucleotides line up with TRBD1. V shed 7 bases, J shed 1 base, and the junction held 13 bases outside the gene matches. The CDR3 extends over 17 amino acids. Looked up from germline, CDR1 is MDHEN and CDR2 is SYDVKM. The CDR3 spells CASTRGGEGQSNQPQHF. Written as DNA, the CDR3 is TGTGCCAGCACCCGCGGGGGGGAGGGACAGAGCAATCAGCCCCAGCATTTT.

The chain joins TRBV19 to TRBJ2-7; the D gene is possibly TRBD1 (5 bases). This CDR3 region has 14 residues. Trimming pared 5 bases from V and 3 bases from J, leaving 14 bases between. Germline assignment: CDR1 LNHDA and CDR2 SQIVND (reference sequence). The CDR3: CASSSDTSYYEQYF. In DNA form, the CDR3 reads TGTGCCAGTAGTTCGGACACTTCATACTACGAGCAGTACTTC.

In this sample, this clonotype turned up a few times. This chain joins TRBV24-1 and TRBJ1-5; the D is unclear. The V gene's germline CDR1 is KGHDR and CDR2 SFDVKD. This CDR3 comprises 14 residues. V lost 1 base and J lost 7, with 10 bases in between. The CDR3 region is CATSDLTRQQPQHF. Written as DNA, the CDR3 is TGTGCCACCAGTGATTTAACAAGGCAGCAGCCCCAGCATTTT.

This chain joins TRBV20-1 and TRBJ1-2; tentative D call: TRBD1 (6 bases). The ends were cut back, 0 bases at V and 5 bases at J, with 19 bases in the middle. From germline, CDR1 is DFQATT and CDR2 SNEGSKA (reference sequence). The CDR3 has 16 residues. CDR3 nucleotide sequence: TGCAGTGCTAGAGAAAGGGGGGTCTCTGCGATATATGGCTACACCTTC. Translated: CSARERGVSAIYGYTF.

The V gene is TRBV14, the J gene TRBJ2-7; 12 bases align to TRBD2. Looked up from germline, CDR1 is SGHDN and CDR2 is FVKESK. The junction had 5 bases not matched to a gene; V was cut back by 4 bases and J by 1 base. This CDR3 comprises 16 residues. The CDR3 protein is CASSRGGLAGSYEQYF. The CDR3 bases are TGTGCCAGCAGCCGCGGGGGACTAGCGGGTTCCTACGAGCAGTACTTC.

This chain links TRBV5-1 with TRBJ2-7; D is perhaps TRBD2 (6 bases). The CDR3 runs 14 residues. Germline CDR1 is SGHRS and CDR2 is YFSETQ. Trimming removed 4 bases from V and 2 bases from J, with 13 bases in between. The CDR3 nucleotides read TGCGCCAGCAGCGGAGTTAGCGGTCCCTACGAGCAGTACTTC. As protein: CASSGVSGPYEQYF.